Sequencing of this T cell receptor (beta chain) was carried out in a study of blood T cell repertoires in COVID-19. This clone has a single count. Profiled with immunoSEQ multiplex PCR; TCRdb holds only in-frame clones, not every one. The sample lists around 190,000 clones; about four fifths were seen once. CDR3 size: 14 residues. Germline V gives CDR1 GTSNPN, CDR2 SVGIG (reference sequence). V was shortened by 3 bases and J by 11 bases, with 22 bases between the two germline ends. The chain recombines TRBV30 with TRBJ1-1, with D possibly matching TRBD1 (6 bases). The sample taken for sequencing was peripheral blood. The receptor was isolated from a man in his sixties or seventies with active or convalescent COVID-19. The CDR3 here is CAWSSTGLLVRAFF. The CDR3 region has the DNA TGTGCCTGGAGCTCCACAGGGCTATTAGTTCGGGCTTTCTTT.